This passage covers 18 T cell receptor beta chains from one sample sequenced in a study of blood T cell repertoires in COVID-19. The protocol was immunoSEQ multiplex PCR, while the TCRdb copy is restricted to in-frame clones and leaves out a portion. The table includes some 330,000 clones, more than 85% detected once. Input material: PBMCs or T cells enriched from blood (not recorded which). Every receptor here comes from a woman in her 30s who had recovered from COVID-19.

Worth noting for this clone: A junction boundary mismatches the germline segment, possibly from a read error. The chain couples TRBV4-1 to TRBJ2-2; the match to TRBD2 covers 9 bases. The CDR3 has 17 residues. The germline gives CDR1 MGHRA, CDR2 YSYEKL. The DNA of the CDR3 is TGCGCCAGCAGCCATTCAGAGCGGGGGGCGAACGCCGGGGAGCTGTTTTTT. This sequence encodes CASSHSERGANAGELFF.

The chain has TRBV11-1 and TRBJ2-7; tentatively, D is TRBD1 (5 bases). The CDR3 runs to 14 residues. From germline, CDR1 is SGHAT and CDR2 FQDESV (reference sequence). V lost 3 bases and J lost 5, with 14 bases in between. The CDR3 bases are TGTGCCAGCAGCTTTCGGGCAGGGCTCGACGAGCAGTACTTC. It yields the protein CASSFRAGLDEQYF.

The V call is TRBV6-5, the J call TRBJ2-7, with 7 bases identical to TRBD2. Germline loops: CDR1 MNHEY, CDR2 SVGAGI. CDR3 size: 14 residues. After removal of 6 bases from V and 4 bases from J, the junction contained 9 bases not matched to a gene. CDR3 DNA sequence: TGTGCCAGCAGACCCCTAGCGGAGACGTACGAGCAGTACTTC. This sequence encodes CASRPLAETYEQYF.

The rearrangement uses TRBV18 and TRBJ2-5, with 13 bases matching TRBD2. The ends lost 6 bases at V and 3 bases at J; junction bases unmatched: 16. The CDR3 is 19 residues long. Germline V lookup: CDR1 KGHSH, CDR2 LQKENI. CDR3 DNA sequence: TGTGCCAGCTCTCAAGGCCAATGGACTAGCGGGGGAGGAAAAGAGACCCAGTACTTC. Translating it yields CASSQGQWTSGGGKETQYF.

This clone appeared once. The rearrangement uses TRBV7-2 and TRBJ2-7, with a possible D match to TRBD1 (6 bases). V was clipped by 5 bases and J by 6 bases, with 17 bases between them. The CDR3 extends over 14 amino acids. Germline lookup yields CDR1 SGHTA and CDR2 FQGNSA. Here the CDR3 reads CASSRGQTWGEQYF. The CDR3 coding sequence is TGTGCCAGCAGCCGCGGACAGACCTGGGGCGAGCAGTACTTC.

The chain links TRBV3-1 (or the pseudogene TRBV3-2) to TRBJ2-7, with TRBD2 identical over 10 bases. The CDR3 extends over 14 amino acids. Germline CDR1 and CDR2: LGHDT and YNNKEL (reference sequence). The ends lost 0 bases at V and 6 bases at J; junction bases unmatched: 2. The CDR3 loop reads CASSQELAGVEQYF. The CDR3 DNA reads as TGTGCCAGCAGCCAAGAGCTAGCGGGAGTCGAGCAGTACTTC.

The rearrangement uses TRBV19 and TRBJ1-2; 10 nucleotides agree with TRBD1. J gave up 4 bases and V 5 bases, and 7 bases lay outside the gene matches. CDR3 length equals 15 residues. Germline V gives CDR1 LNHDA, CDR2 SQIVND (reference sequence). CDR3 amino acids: CASSSWTGGSYGYTF. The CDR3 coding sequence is TGTGCCAGTAGTTCATGGACAGGGGGGTCCTATGGCTACACCTTC.

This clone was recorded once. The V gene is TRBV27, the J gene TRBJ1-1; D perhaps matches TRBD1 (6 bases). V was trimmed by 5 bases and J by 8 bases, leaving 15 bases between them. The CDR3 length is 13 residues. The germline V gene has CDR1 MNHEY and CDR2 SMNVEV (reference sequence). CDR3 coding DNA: TGTGCCAGCAGTCTCGGGACACTAGGGGAAGCTTTCTTT. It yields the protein CASSLGTLGEAFF.

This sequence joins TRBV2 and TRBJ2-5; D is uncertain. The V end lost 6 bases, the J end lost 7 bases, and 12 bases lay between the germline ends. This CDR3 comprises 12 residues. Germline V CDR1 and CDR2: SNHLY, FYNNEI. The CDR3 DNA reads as TGTGCCAGCAGCGAGGCAGACCGGACCCAGTACTTC. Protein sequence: CASSEADRTQYF.

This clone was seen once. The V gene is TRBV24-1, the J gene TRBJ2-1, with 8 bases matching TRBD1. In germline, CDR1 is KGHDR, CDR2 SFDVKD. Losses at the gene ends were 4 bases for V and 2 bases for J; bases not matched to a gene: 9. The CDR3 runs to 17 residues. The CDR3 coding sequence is TGTGCCACCAGTGACGCAGGACAGGGTATTCCCTACAATGAGCAGTTCTTC. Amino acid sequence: CATSDAGQGIPYNEQFF.

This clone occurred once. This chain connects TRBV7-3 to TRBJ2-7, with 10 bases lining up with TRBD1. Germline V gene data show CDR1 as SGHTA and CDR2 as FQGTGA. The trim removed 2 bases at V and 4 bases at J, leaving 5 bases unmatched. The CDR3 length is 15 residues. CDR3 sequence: CASSLETGGSYEQYF. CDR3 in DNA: TGTGCCAGCAGCTTAGAGACAGGGGGCTCTTACGAGCAGTACTTC.

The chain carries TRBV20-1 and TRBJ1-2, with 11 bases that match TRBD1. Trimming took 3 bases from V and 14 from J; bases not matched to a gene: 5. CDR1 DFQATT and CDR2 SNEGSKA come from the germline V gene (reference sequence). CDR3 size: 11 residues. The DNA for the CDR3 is TGCAGTGCTAGCGGACAGGGGGCGGGGACCTTC. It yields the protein CSASGQGAGTF.

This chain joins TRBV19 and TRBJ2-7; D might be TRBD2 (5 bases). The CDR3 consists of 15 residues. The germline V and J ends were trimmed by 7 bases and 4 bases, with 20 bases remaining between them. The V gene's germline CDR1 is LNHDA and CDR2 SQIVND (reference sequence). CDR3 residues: CASTPTSGSFYEQYF. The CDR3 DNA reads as TGTGCCAGTACTCCCACCAGCGGAAGTTTTTACGAGCAGTACTTC.

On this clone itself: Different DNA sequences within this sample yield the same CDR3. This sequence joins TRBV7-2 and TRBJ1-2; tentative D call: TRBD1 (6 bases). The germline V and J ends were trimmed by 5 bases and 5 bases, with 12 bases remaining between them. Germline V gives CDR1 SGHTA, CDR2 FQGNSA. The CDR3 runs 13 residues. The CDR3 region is CASSLDRRYGYTF. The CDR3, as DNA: TGTGCCAGCAGCCTAGACAGGCGGTATGGCTACACCTTC.

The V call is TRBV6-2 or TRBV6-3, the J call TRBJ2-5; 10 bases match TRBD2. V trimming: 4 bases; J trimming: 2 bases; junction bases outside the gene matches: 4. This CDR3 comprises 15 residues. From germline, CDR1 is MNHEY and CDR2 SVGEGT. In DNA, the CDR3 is TGTGCCAGCAGTTCACTAGCGGGGCCGCAAGAGACCCAGTACTTC. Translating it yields CASSSLAGPQETQYF.

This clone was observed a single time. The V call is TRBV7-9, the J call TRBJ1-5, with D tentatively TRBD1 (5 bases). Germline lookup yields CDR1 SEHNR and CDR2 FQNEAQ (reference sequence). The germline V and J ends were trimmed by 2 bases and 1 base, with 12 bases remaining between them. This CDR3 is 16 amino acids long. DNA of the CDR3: TGTGCCAGCAGCTTACAGGGTTCTTTGAGCAATCAGCCCCAGCATTTT. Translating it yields CASSLQGSLSNQPQHF.

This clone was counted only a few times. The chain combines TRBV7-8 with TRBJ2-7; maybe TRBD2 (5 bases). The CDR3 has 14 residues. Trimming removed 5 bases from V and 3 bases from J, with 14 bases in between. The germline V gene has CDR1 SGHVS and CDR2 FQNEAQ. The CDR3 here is CASSRRAGDYEQYF. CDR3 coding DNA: TGTGCCAGCAGCCGGCGGGCAGGCGACTACGAGCAGTACTTC.

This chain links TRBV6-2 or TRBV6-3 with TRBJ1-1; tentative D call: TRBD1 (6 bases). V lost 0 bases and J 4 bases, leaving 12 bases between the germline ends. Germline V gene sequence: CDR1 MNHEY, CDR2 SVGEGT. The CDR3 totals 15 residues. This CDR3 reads CASSYSATGSTEAFF. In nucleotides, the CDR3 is TGTGCCAGCAGTTACTCGGCTACAGGGAGCACTGAAGCTTTCTTT.